These T cell receptor beta chains were read from a single sample in a study of human CD8 memory T cell subsets. TCRdb re-called the 5' RACE reads, yielding one record per CDR3 amino acid sequence without DNA. Its listing shows fewer than 7,500 distinct CDR3 sequences. Sequenced input: CD8+ T cells from PBMCs. These receptors originate from a human donor in good health. Each CDR3 is given with its conserved first and last residue. The order of the fields is V gene, J gene, clone size, CDR3 protein. Clone sizes are given selectively: once, few, many, or a class where the clone is expanded.

V gene: TRBV19
J gene: TRBJ1-5
clone size: medium-sized
CDR3 protein: CASKLRVDSNQPQHF

V gene: TRBV7-2
J gene: TRBJ1-2
clone size: -
CDR3 protein: CASSLAGAYKTYNYGYTF

V gene: TRBV20-1
J gene: TRBJ2-2
clone size: -
CDR3 protein: CSATEFGQGDTGELFF

V gene: TRBV29-1
J gene: TRBJ2-3
clone size: -
CDR3 protein: CSVEGTTDTQYF

V gene: TRBV7-8
J gene: TRBJ2-7
clone size: -
CDR3 protein: CASSLTSGSDEQYF

V gene: TRBV7-2
J gene: TRBJ2-1
clone size: -
CDR3 protein: CASGGTRASNEQFF

V gene: TRBV6-2/TRBV6-3
J gene: TRBJ1-2
clone size: -
CDR3 protein: CASSWNRGDYGYTF

V gene: TRBV19
J gene: TRBJ1-5
clone size: -
CDR3 protein: CASSSQTGINQPQHF

V gene: TRBV18
J gene: TRBJ1-1
clone size: -
CDR3 protein: CASSPNLAEAFF

V gene: TRBV19
J gene: TRBJ1-5
clone size: -
CDR3 protein: CASSWGAHQHF

V gene: TRBV7-9
J gene: TRBJ2-3
clone size: -
CDR3 protein: CASSLGPGYTDTQYF

V gene: TRBV19
J gene: TRBJ1-5
clone size: -
CDR3 protein: CASGTELYNSNQPQHF

V gene: TRBV5-1
J gene: TRBJ1-1
clone size: -
CDR3 protein: CASSPEVLTEAFF

V gene: TRBV6-5
J gene: TRBJ2-1
clone size: -
CDR3 protein: CASSKGLEANEQFF

V gene: TRBV6-6
J gene: TRBJ1-1
clone size: -
CDR3 protein: CASSYPGGMTEAFF

V gene: TRBV7-9
J gene: TRBJ2-7
clone size: medium-sized
CDR3 protein: CASRPGAGPNYEQYF

V gene: TRBV4-1
J gene: TRBJ2-5
clone size: -
CDR3 protein: CASSQLTGWETQYF

V gene: TRBV16
J gene: TRBJ1-5
clone size: -
CDR3 protein: CASSLRGESPPQHF

V gene: TRBV9
J gene: TRBJ2-1
clone size: -
CDR3 protein: CASSGRTSSNEQFF

V gene: TRBV27
J gene: TRBJ2-7
clone size: -
CDR3 protein: CASSPHGGAVYEQYF

V gene: TRBV7-9
J gene: TRBJ1-2
clone size: -
CDR3 protein: CASSPRHGANYGYTF

V gene: TRBV7-8
J gene: TRBJ1-1
clone size: -
CDR3 protein: CASSLGGVTEAFF

V gene: TRBV3-1
J gene: TRBJ2-1
clone size: -
CDR3 protein: CASSPGLAVIYNEQFF

V gene: TRBV28
J gene: TRBJ2-3
clone size: medium-sized
CDR3 protein: CASSLMTHDTQYF

V gene: TRBV11-2
J gene: TRBJ2-7
clone size: -
CDR3 protein: CASSSRGNHYEQYF

V gene: TRBV4-1
J gene: TRBJ1-2
clone size: -
CDR3 protein: CASRGQGRGYTF

V gene: TRBV29-1
J gene: TRBJ2-7
clone size: -
CDR3 protein: CSVVTGDSYEQYF

V gene: TRBV27
J gene: TRBJ1-6
clone size: -
CDR3 protein: CASLTGVGSPLHF

V gene: TRBV6-6
J gene: TRBJ2-4
clone size: -
CDR3 protein: CASSHVVGALPKNIQYF

V gene: TRBV15
J gene: TRBJ2-3
clone size: -
CDR3 protein: CATSPAGTTDTQYF

V gene: TRBV12-3/TRBV12-4
J gene: TRBJ2-7
clone size: -
CDR3 protein: CASSLTREEQYF

V gene: TRBV20-1
J gene: TRBJ2-1
clone size: -
CDR3 protein: CSAMGGTDYNEQFF

V gene: TRBV6-2/TRBV6-3
J gene: TRBJ1-1
clone size: -
CDR3 protein: CATDGDSFEAFF

V gene: TRBV27
J gene: TRBJ2-3
clone size: -
CDR3 protein: CASSSLGTDTQYF